The present entry profiles one T cell receptor (beta chain) with its context. What antigen it recognizes has not been identified. No base quality information exists; no much larger clone differs at one position. This sample was included in a study of T cell repertoires in cytomegalovirus infection (dated by TCRdb to about 2019). Context from the whole study: Alongside well-studied HLA-B-restricted epitopes, the peptide stimulations were aimed at recently identified HLA-C-restricted CMV epitopes, whose presentation resists viral immunomodulation. Donor HLA type was relevant to the analysis, because carriage of CMV infection together with the matching HLA type was indicated by public TCR beta signatures.

General conclusions and limits of the study: Carriers of CMV infection plus the relevant HLA type were discriminated by the cumulative frequency of public TCR beta family members in the study cohort and in an independent approximately 340-donor cohort. The ex vivo response was dominated by HLA-C-restricted CMV-specific TCR beta clonotypes, which also provided the single most frequent clonotype in two of eight donors.

CDR1 and CDR2, per the germline V gene, are SGHTA and FQGNSA. The CDR3 measures 16 amino acids from cysteine to phenylalanine. Only the CDR3 DNA stays, 48 bases, in frame from base 1. V and J are truncated by 2 bases and 1 base respectively, leaving an intervening sequence of 15 bases. The data were produced on an Illumina HiSeq 1500. Clones were called with MiXCR by TCRdb after fastp trimmed the public reads at Q25, and only in-frame beta chains were retained. Rows are combined by CDR3 protein, so each entry shows the most common genes and DNA. The sample contains 50,000 to 65,000 distinct CDR3 sequences, roughly 20% of them found a single time. 64% of the sample comes from the top ten. Sample treatment or condition, as interpreted from the label and publication: in vitro stimulation with specific CMV peptide epitopes to enrich CMV-specific T cells.

Recombination joined TRBV7-2 with TRBJ2-7; perhaps TRBD1 is the D gene, with 5 bases matching. This TCR was recovered from a human donor in good health (CMV status not recorded). Some clones in this sample may be carry-over from other donors' samples. The material was CD8+ T cells from cultured PBMCs, obtained from culture after CMV antigen stimulation. The DNA reads as follows: TGTGCCAGCAGCTTATCTCGGCAGGGCCTATCCTACGAGCAGTACTTC. It specifies CASSLSRQGLSYEQYF.